This is a list of T cell receptor beta chains from one sample in a study of Graves' ophthalmopathy and Graves' hyperthyroidism. One entry per CDR3 protein, called by TCRdb with MiXCR from the multiplex PCR reads. In the table there are around 600,000 distinct CDR3 sequences, over 40% of which are singletons. Source material: peripheral blood. Receptors were obtained from an adult man with Graves' ophthalmopathy. CDR3s include the opening cysteine and the closing phenylalanine or tryptophan. The D gene is left open where the match is weak. Some rows have no size entry. The others give once, few or many, or a class for an expanded clone.

CDR3aa	CDR3nt	v_gene	abundance	d_gene	j_gene
CAISESGGTYEQYF	TGTGCCATCAGTGAGAGCGGGGGAACCTACGAGCAGTACTTC	TRBV10-3	.	TRBD2	TRBJ2-7
CASVGAPYGYTF	TGTGCCAGTGTCGGGGCCCCCTATGGCTACACCTTC	TRBV9	once	.	TRBJ1-2
CASSEEGNRGRRGYTF	TGTGCCAGCAGTGAAGAGGGGAACAGGGGGCGTCGTGGCTACACCTTC	TRBV25-1	many	TRBD1	TRBJ1-2
CASSEATWTDAYEQYF	TGTGCCAGCAGTGAAGCGACCTGGACAGACGCCTACGAGCAGTACTTC	TRBV2	many	.	TRBJ2-7
CASFSTVNTGELFF	TGCGCCAGCTTTTCGACAGTTAACACCGGGGAGCTGTTTTTT	TRBV5-4	few	.	TRBJ2-2
CASSEWSSGSQETQYF	TGTGCCAGCAGCGAGTGGTCTAGCGGGTCCCAAGAGACCCAGTACTTC	TRBV9	many	TRBD2	TRBJ2-5
CASSGESRLKGARGNTIYF	TGTGCCAGCAGCGGAGAGAGCAGGTTGAAGGGGGCGCGGGGAAACACCATATATTTT	TRBV9	many	TRBD1	TRBJ1-3
CASSVAFEGEAFF	TGTGCCAGCAGCGTAGCTTTCGAGGGTGAAGCTTTCTTT	TRBV9	many	.	TRBJ1-1
CASSLNQPQHF	TGTGCCAGCAGTCTCAATCAGCCCCAGCATTTT	TRBV11-2	many	.	TRBJ1-5
CASSLSGDNQPQHF	TGTGCCAGCAGTTTATCCGGGGACAATCAGCCCCAGCATTTT	TRBV12-3/TRBV12-4	many	.	TRBJ1-5
CASSLVRQGPYGYTF	TGTGCCAGCAGCTTAGTGAGGCAGGGGCCGTATGGCTACACCTTC	TRBV7-8	.	.	TRBJ1-2
CASTYRDHHTEAFF	TGTGCCAGCACCTACCGGGACCATCACACTGAAGCTTTCTTT	TRBV12-3/TRBV12-4	many	.	TRBJ1-1
CASRPYARGPNYGYTF	TGCGCCAGCAGACCCTATGCCCGGGGGCCTAACTATGGCTACACCTTC	TRBV5-1	few	.	TRBJ1-2
CSAEIRYEQYF	TGCAGCGCTGAGATCCGGTACGAGCAGTACTTC	TRBV20-1	.	.	TRBJ2-7
CASSPVGQKETQYF	TGTGCCAGCAGCCCCGTGGGACAGAAAGAGACCCAGTACTTC	TRBV7-9	few	TRBD1	TRBJ2-5
CSARLLEGQPQYF	TGCAGTGCTAGGCTGCTAGAGGGGCAGCCCCAGTACTTC	TRBV20-1	.	.	TRBJ2-5